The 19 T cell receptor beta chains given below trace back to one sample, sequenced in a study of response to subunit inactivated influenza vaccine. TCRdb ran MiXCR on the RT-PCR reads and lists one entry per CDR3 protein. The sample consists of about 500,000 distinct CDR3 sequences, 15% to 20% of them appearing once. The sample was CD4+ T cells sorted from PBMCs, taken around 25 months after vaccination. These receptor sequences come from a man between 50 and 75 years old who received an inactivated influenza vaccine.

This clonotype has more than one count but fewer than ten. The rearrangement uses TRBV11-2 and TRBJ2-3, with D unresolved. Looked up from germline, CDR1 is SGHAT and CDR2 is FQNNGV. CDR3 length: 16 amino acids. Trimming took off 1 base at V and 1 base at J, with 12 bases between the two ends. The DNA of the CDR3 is TGTGCCAGCAGCTTAGGTGTACAGCCCGGCACAGATACGCAGTATTTT. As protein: CASSLGVQPGTDTQYF. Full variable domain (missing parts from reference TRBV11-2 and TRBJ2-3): EAGVAQSPRYKIIEKRQSVAFWCNPISGHATLYWYQQILGQGPKLLIQFQNNGVVDDSQLPKDRFSAERLKGVDSTLKIQPAKLEDSAVYLCASSLGVQPGTDTQYFGPGTRLTVL.

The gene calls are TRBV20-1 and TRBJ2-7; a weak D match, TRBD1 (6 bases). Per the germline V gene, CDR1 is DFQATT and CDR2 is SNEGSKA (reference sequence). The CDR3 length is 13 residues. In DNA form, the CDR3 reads TGCAGTGCTAGGGATTTAACCGGGACATCTTTCCGTGTC. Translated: CSARDLTGTSFRV.

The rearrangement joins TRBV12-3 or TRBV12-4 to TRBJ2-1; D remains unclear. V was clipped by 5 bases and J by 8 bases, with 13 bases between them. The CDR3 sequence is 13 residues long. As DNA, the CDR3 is TGTGCCAGCAGTCCGACCAGGATCCATGAGCAGTTCTTC. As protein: CASSPTRIHEQFF.

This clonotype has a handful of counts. The CDR3 reads CSVGGGEWVEETQYF. The CDR3, as DNA: TGCAGCGTTGGCGGCGGGGAGTGGGTAGAAGAGACCCAGTACTTC. V is TRBV29-1 and J is TRBJ2-5, with D perhaps matching TRBD2 (6 bases). The germline V and J ends were trimmed by 4 bases and 3 bases, with 18 bases remaining between them. CDR3 length: 15 amino acids. In germline, CDR1 is SQVTM, CDR2 ANQGSEA.

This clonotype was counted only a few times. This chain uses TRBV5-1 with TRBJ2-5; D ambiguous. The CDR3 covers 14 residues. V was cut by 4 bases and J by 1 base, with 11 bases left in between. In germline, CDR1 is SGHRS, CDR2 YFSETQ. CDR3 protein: CASSPSPVQETQYF. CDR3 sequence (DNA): TGCGCCAGCAGCCCTAGTCCAGTCCAAGAGACCCAGTACTTC.

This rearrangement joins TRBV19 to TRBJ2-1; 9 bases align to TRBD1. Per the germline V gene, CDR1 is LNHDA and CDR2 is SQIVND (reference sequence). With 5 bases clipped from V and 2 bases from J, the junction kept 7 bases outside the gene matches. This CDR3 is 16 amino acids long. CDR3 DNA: TGTGCCAGTAGTTTCCTCCGGGACAGGGCCTACAATGAGCAGTTCTTC. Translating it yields CASSFLRDRAYNEQFF.

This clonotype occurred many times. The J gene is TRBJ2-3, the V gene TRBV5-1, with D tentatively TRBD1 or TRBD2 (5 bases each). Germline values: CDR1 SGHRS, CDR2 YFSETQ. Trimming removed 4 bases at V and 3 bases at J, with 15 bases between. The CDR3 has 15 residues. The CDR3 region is CASSPMTGRTDTQYF. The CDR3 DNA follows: TGCGCCAGCAGCCCCATGACGGGGCGGACAGATACGCAGTATTTT. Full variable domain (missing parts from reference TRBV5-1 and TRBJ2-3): KAGVTQTPRYLIKTRGQQVTLSCSPISGHRSVSWYQQTPGQGLQFLFEYFSETQRNKGNFPGRFSGRQFSNSRSEMNVSTLELGDSALYLCASSPMTGRTDTQYFGPGTRLTVL.

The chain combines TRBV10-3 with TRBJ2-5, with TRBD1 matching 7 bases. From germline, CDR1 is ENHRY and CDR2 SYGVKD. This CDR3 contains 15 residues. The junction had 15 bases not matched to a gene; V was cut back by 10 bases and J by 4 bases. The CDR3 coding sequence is TGTGCCACAGGCTATTCCGGGACAGCTACAGAGACCCAGTACTTC. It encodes CATGYSGTATETQYF.

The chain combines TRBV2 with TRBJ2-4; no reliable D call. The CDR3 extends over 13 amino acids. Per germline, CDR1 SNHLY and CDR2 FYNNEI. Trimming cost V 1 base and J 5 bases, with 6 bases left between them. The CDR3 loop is CASSEGPQNIQYF. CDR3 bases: TGTGCCAGCAGTGAAGGGCCACAAAACATTCAGTACTTC.

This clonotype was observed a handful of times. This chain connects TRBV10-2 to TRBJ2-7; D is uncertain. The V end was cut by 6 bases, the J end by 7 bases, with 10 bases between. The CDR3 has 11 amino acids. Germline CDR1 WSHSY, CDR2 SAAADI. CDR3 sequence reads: CASRTGREQYF. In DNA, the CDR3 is TGCGCCAGCAGGACGGGTAGAGAGCAGTACTTC.

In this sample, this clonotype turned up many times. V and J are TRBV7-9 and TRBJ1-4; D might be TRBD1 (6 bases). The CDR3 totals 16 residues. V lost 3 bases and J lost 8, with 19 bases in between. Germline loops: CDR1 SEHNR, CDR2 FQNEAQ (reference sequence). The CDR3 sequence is CASSLTGLGQGEKLFF. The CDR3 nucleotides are TGTGCCAGCAGCTTGACAGGCCTAGGCCAAGGGGAAAAACTGTTTTTT.

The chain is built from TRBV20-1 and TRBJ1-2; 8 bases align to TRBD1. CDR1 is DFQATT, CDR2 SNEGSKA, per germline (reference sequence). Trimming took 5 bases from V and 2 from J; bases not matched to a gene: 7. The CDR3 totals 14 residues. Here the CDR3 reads CSAPDRGENYGYTF. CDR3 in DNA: TGCAGTGCTCCCGACAGGGGAGAGAACTATGGCTACACCTTC.

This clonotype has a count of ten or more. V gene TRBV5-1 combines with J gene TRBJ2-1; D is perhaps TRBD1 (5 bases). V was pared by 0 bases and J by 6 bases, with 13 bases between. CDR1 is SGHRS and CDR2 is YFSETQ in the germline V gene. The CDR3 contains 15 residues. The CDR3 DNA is TGCGCCAGCAGCTTGGGAGGCAGGGCGGCCAATGAGCAGTTCTTC. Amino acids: CASSLGGRAANEQFF. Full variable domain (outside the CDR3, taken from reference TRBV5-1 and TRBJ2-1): KAGVTQTPRYLIKTRGQQVTLSCSPISGHRSVSWYQQTPGQGLQFLFEYFSETQRNKGNFPGRFSGRQFSNSRSEMNVSTLELGDSALYLCASSLGGRAANEQFFGPGTRLTVL.

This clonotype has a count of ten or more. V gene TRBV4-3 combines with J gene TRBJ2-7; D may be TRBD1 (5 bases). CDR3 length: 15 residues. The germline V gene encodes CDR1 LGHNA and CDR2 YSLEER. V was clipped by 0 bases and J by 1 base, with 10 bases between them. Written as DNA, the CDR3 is TGCGCCAGCAGCCAAGATTTCAGGACATCCTACGAGCAGTACTTC. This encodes CASSQDFRTSYEQYF.

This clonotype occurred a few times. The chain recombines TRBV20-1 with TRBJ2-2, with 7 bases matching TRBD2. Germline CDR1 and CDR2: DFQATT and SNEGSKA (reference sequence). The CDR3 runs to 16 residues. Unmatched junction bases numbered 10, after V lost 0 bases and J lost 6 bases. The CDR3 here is CSARDFRGGSSGELFF. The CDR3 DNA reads TGCAGTGCTAGAGATTTTCGCGGGGGATCCTCCGGGGAGCTGTTTTTT.

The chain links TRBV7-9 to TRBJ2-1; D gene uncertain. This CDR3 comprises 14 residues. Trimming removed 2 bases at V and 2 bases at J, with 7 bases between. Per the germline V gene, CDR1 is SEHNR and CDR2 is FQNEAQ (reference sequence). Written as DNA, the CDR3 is TGTGCCAGCAGCTTAAGTGGGCCCTACAATGAGCAGTTCTTC. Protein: CASSLSGPYNEQFF.

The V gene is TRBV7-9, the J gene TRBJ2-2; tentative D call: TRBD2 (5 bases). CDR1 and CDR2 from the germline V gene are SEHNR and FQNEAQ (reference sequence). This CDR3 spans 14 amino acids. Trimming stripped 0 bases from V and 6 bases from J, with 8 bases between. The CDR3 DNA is TGTGCCAGCAGCTTAGCGGAGGCGGCCGGGGAGCTGTTTTTT. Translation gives CASSLAEAAGELFF.

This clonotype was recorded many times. The CDR3 region has the DNA TGTGCCAGCTCAGAAGGGGATCAGTACACCGGGGAGCTGTTTTTT. Translation: CASSEGDQYTGELFF. J is TRBJ2-2 and V is TRBV18, with D possibly matching TRBD1 (5 bases). The germline V and J ends were trimmed by 5 bases and 3 bases, with 13 bases remaining between them. Germline loops: CDR1 KGHSH, CDR2 LQKENI. CDR3 size: 15 residues.

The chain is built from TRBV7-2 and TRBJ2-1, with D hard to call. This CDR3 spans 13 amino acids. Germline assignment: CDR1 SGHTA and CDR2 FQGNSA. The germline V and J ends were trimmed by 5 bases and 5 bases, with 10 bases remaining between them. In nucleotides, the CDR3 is TGTGCCAGCAGCACGACTGTGAACAATGAGCAGTTCTTC. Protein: CASSTTVNNEQFF.